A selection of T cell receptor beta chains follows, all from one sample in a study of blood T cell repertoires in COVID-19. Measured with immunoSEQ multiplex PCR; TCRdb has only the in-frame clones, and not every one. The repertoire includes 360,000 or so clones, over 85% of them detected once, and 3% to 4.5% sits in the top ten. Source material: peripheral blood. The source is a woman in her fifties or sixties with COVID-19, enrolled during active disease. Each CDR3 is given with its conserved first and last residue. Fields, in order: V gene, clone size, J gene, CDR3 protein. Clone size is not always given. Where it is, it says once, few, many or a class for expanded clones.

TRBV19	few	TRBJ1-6	CASSTRQGDNSPLHF
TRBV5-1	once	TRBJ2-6	CASSLQFGSGANVLTF
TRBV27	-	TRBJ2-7	CASSSIKRGDSYEQYF
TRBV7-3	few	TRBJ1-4	CASFRRGALLTNEKLFF
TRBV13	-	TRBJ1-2	CASSFRGGQGFGYTF
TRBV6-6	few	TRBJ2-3	CASTGLPADTQYF
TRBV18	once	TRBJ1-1	CASSPRQGEMAFF
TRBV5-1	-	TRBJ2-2	CASSLGLTNTGELFF
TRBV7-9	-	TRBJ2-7	CASSISRGRWNEQYF
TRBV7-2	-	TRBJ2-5	CASLDSGGTQETQYF
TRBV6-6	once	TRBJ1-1	CASSYSGGNTEAFF
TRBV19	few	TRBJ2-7	CASSIFRGPYEQYF
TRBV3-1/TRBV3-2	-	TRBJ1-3	CASSQIQGNTIYF
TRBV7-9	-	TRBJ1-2	CASDRKGGNYGYTF
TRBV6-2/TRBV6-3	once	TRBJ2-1	CASSGGGTGESEQFF
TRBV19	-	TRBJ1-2	CATMERGRDGYTF
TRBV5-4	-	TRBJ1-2	CASSLDQGIDGYTF
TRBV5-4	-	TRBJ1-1	CASSPPQGGTEAFF
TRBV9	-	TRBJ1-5	CASSESGQGFQPQHF
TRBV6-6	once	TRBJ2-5	CASRPGVAETQYF
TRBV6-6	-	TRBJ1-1	CASSYRQNTEAFF
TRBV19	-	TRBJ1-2	CASSPTSGQINYGYTF
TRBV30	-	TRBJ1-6	CAWRNTRDRDNSPLHF
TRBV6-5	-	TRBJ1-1	CASGARGIGVTEAFF
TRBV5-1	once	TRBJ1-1	CASSLDRGKVKNTEAFF
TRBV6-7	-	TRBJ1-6	CASSRTRTGRNSPLHF
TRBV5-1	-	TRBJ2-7	CASSTGLAAYEQYF
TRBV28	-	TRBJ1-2	CASSFSQGGIGYGYTF
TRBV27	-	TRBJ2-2	CASSFLRVDTGELFF
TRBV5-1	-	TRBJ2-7	CASRGQPSTPSYEQYF
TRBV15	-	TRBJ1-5	CATSRDSGVQPQHF
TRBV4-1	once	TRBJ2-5	CASSQVGTGGGETQYF
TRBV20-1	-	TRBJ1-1	CSPADNTEAFF
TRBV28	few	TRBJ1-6	CASSFDRDYNSPLHF
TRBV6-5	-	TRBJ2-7	CASMLSSSSYEQYF
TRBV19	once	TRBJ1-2	CASRIQGPEAGYTF
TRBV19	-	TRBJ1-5	CASSIGRGAPNQPQHF
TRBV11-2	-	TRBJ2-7	CASSSLGHYEQYF
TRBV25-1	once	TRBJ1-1	CASRRTNTEAFF
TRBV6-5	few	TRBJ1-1	CASSYSGTGTNTEAFF
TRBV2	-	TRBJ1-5	CASSGTGEQPQHF
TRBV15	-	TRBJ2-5	CATSRYLDRETQYF
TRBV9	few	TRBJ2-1	CASSVQGQGNNEQFF
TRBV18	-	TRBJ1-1	CASSLGTVGNTEAFF
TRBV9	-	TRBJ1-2	CASSGTRGTDPKVNYGYTF
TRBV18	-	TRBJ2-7	CASSPSSKEQYF
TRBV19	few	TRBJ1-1	CASRVGTTNTEAFF
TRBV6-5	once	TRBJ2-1	CASSYSRQGPYNEQFF
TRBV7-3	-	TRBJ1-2	CASSLGPGPNYGYTF